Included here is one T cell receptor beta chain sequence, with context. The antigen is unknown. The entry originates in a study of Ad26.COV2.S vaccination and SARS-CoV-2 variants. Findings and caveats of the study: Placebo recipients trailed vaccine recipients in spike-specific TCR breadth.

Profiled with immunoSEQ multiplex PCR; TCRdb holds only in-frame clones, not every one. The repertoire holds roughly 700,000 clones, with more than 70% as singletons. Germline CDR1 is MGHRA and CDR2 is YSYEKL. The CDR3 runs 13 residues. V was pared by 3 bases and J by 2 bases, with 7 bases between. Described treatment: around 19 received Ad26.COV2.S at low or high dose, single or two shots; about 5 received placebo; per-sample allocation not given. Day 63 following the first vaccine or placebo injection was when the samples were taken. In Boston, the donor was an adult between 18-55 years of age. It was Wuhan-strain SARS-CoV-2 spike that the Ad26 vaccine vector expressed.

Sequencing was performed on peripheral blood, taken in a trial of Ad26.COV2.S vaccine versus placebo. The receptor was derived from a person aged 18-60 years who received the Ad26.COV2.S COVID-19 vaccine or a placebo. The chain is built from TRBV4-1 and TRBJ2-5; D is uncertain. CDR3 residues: CASSQIFQETQYF. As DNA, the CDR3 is TGCGCCAGCAGCCAGATATTTCAAGAGACCCAGTACTTC.